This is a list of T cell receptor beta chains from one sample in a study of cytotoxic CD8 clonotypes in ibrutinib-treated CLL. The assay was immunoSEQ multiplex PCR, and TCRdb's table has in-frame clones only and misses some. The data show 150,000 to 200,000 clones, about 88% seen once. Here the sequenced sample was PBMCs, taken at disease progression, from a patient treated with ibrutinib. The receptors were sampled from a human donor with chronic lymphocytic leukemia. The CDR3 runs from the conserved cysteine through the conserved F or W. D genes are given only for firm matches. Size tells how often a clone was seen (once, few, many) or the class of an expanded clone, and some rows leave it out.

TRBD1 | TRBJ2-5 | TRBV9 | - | CASSVEGGRETQYF | TGTGCCAGCAGCGTAGAAGGGGGCAGAGAGACCCAGTACTTC
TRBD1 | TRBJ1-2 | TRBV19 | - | CASSTGTVNFNYGYTF | TGTGCCAGTAGTACCGGGACAGTCAATTTTAACTATGGCTACACCTTC
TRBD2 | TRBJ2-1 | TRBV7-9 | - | CASTTSGTPHNEQFF | TGTGCCAGCACGACTAGCGGCACCCCACACAATGAGCAGTTCTTC
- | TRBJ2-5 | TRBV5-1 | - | CASSLPQGQETQYF | TGCGCCAGCAGCTTGCCGCAGGGGCAAGAGACCCAGTACTTC
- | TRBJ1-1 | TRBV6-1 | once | CASNQRGGPNTEAFF | TGTGCCAGCAACCAAAGGGGGGGGCCCAACACTGAAGCTTTCTTT
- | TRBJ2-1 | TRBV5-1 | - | CASSLDASHNEQFF | TGCGCCAGCAGCTTGGACGCGTCTCACAATGAGCAGTTCTTC
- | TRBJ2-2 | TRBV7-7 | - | CASSFGTTNTGELFF | TGTGCTAGCAGCTTCGGTACCACGAACACCGGGGAGCTGTTTTTT
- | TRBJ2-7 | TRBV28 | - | CASSPDRHYEQYF | TGTGCCAGCAGTCCGGACAGACACTACGAGCAGTACTTC
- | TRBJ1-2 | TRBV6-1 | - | CASSTKRGAYYGYTF | TGTGCCAGCAGCACCAAGAGAGGTGCTTACTATGGCTACACCTTC
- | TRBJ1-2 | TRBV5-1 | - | CASSLTAGSDGYTF | TGCGCCAGCAGCTTGACGGCAGGGTCGGATGGCTACACCTTC
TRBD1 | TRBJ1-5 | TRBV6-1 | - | CASSEGRGQGQPQHF | TGTGCCAGCAGTGAGGGCAGGGGGCAAGGTCAGCCCCAGCATTTT
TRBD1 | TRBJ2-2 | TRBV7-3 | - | CASSSGQGTGELFF | TGTGCCAGCAGCTCGGGACAGGGGACCGGGGAGCTGTTTTTT
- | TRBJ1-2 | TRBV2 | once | CASIGRAGNYGYTF | TGTGCCAGCATCGGGAGGGCAGGAAACTATGGCTACACCTTC
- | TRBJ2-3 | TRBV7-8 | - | CASRLGRLNPRDTQYF | TGTGCCAGCAGACTAGGACGACTAAACCCCAGAGATACGCAGTATTTT
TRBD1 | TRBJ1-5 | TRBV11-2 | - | CASSTGGGQRPQHF | TGTGCCAGCAGCACAGGGGGTGGGCAAAGGCCCCAGCATTTT
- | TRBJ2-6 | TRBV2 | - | CASNPDGAGANVLTF | TGTGCCAGCAATCCGGATGGGGCTGGGGCCAACGTCCTGACTTTC
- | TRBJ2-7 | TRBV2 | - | CASSEARDEQYF | TGTGCCAGCAGTGAAGCTCGGGACGAGCAGTACTTC
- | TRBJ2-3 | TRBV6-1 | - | CASPDYTDTQYF | TGTGCCAGTCCCGACTACACAGATACGCAGTATTTT